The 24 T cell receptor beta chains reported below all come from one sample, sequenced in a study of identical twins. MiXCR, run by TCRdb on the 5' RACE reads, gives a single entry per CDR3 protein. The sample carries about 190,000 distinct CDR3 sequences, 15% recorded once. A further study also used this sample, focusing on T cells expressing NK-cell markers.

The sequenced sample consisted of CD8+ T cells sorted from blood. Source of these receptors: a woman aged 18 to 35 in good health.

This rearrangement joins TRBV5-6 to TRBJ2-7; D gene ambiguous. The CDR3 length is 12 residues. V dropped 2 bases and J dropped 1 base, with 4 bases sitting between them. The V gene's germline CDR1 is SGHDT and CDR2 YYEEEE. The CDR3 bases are TGTGCCAGCAGCTTATTTTCCTACGAGCAGTACTTC. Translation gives CASSLFSYEQYF. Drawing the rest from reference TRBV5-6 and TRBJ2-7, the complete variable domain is DAGVTQSPTHLIKTRGQQVTLRCSPKSGHDTVSWYQQALGQGPQFIFQYYEEEERQRGNFPDRFSGHQFPNYSSELNVNALLLGDSALYLCASSLFSYEQYFGPGTRLTVT.

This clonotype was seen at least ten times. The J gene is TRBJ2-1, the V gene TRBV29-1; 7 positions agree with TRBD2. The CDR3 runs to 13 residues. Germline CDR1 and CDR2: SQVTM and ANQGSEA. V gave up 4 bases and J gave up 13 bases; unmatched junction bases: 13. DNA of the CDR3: TGCAGCGTTGCTTATACGGGAGGAGGAGTACAGTTCTTC. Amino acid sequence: CSVAYTGGGVQFF.

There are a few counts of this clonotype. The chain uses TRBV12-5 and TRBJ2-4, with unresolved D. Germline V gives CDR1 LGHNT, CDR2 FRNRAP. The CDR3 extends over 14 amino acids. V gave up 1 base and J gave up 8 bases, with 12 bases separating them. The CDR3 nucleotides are TGTGCTAGTGGTTTGGACCGGCGTAGGGACATTCAGTACTTC. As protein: CASGLDRRRDIQYF. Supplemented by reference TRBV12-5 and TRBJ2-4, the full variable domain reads DARVTQTPRHKVTEMGQEVTMRCQPILGHNTVFWYRQTMMQGLELLAYFRNRAPLDDSGMPKDRFSAEMPDATLATLKIQPSEPRDSAVYFCASGLDRRRDIQYFGAGTRLSVL.

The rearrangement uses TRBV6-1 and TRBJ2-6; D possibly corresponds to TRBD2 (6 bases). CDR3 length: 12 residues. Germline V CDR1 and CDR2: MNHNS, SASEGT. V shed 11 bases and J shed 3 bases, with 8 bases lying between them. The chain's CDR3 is CAGGSGANVLTF. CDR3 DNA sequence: TGTGCCGGGGGGAGTGGGGCCAACGTCCTGACTTTC.

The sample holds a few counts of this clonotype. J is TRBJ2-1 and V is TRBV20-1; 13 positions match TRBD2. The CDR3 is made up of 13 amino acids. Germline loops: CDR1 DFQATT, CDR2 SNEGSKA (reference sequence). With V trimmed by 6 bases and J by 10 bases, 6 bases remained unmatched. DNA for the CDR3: TGCAGTGCAGAACGGACTAGCGGGGGCGAGCAGTTCTTC. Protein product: CSAERTSGGEQFF.

The CDR3 sequence: CASSFLLPRDGYTF. CDR3 coding DNA: TGTGCCAGCAGCTTCTTACTGCCCCGAGACGGCTACACCTTC. The chain couples TRBV7-9 to TRBJ1-2; D is undetermined. CDR1 is SEHNR and CDR2 is FQNEAQ in the germline V gene (reference sequence). The ends were cut back, 3 bases at V and 8 bases at J, with 16 bases in the middle. The CDR3 totals 14 residues.

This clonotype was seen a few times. In DNA, the CDR3 is TGTGCCACCAGCGGCACCGCAGGGGGCGAAGAGACCCAGTACTTC. Translation gives CATSGTAGGEETQYF. The gene calls are TRBV15 and TRBJ2-5; 8 nucleotides agree with TRBD1. With V trimmed by 5 bases and J by 3 bases, 8 bases remained unmatched. The CDR3 contains 15 residues. CDR1 LNHNV and CDR2 YYDKDF come from the germline V gene (reference sequence).

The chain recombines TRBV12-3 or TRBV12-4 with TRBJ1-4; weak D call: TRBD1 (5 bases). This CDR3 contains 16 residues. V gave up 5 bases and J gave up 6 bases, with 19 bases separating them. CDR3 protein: CASSPLSRDGHEKLFF. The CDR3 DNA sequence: TGTGCCAGCAGTCCACTCTCCCGGGACGGCCATGAAAAACTGTTTTTT.

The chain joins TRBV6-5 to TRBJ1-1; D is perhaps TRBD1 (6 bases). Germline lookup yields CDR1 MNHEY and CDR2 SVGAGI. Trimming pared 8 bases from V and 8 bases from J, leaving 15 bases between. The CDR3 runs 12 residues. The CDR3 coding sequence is TGTGCCAGCTCCCCCCAACAGGGAGAAGCTTTCTTT. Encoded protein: CASSPQQGEAFF.

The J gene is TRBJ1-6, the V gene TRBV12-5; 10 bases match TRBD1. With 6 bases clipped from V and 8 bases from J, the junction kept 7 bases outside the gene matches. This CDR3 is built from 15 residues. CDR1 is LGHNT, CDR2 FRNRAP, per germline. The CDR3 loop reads CASGGDGTGDSPLHF. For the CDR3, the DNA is TGTGCTAGTGGGGGAGACGGGACAGGGGATTCACCCCTCCACTTT.

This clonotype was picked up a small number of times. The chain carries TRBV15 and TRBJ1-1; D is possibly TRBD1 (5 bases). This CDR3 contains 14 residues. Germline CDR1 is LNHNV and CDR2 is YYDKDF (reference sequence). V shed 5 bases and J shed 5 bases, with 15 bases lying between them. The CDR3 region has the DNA TGTGCCACCAGCGCCTCTACCGGGGGAACTGAAGCTTTCTTT. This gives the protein CATSASTGGTEAFF.

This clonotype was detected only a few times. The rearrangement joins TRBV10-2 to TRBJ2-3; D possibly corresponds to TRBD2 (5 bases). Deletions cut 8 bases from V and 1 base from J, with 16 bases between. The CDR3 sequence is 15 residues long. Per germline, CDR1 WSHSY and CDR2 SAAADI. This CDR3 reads CASGLSGGGTDTQYF. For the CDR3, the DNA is TGCGCCAGCGGGTTAAGCGGAGGCGGCACAGATACGCAGTATTTT.

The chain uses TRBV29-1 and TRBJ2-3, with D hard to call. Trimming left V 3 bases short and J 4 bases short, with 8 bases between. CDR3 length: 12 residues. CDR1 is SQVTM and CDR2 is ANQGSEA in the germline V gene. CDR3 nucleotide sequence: TGCAGCGTTGACAGTTTGGCAGATACGCAGTATTTT. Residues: CSVDSLADTQYF.

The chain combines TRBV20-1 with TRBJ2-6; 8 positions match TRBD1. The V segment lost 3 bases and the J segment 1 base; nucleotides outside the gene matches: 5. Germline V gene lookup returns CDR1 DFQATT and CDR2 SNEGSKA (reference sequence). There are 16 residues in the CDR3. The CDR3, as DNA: TGCAGTGCTAGGGACAGGGCCCTATCTGGGGCCAACGTCCTGACTTTC. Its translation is CSARDRALSGANVLTF.

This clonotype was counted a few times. The DNA of the CDR3 is TGTGCCACCAGCAGAAATCCTAGCGGGAGTAGGAATGAGCAGTTCTTC. Its protein product is CATSRNPSGSRNEQFF. This sequence joins TRBV15 and TRBJ2-1; the match to TRBD2 covers 10 bases. V lost 2 bases, J lost 7 bases, and 8 bases stayed unmatched. The CDR3 length is 16 residues. The V gene's germline CDR1 is LNHNV and CDR2 YYDKDF (reference sequence).

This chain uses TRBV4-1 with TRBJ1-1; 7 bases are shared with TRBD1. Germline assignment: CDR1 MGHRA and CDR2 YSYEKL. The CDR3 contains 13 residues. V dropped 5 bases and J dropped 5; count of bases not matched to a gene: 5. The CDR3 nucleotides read TGCGCCAGCAGCGACAGGGATGGGACTGAAGCTTTCTTT. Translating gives CASSDRDGTEAFF.

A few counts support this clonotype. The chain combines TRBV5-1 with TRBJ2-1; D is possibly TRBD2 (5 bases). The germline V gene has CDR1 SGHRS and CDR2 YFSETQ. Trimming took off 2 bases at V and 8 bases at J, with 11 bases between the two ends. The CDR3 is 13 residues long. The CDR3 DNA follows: TGCGCCAGCAGCTTTCCCAGGCGGGATGAGCAGTTCTTC. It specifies CASSFPRRDEQFF.

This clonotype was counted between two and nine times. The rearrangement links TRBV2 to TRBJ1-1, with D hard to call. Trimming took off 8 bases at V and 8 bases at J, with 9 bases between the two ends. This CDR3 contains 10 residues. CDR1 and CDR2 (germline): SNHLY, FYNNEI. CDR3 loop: CASSDGEAFF. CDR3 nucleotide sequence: TGTGCCAGCTCAGATGGGGAAGCTTTCTTT. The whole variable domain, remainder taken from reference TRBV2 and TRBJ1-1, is EPEVTQTPSHQVTQMGQEVILRCVPISNHLYFYWYRQILGQKVEFLVSFYNNEISEKSEIFDDQFSVERPDGSNFTLKIRSTKLEDSAMYFCASSDGEAFFGQGTRLTVV.

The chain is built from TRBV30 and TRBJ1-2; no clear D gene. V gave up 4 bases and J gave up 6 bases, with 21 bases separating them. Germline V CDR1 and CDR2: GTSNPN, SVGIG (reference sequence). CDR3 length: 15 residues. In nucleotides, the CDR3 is TGTGCCTGGAAACCCCTGACGGGGTGGGTCGATGGCTACACCTTC. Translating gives CAWKPLTGWVDGYTF.

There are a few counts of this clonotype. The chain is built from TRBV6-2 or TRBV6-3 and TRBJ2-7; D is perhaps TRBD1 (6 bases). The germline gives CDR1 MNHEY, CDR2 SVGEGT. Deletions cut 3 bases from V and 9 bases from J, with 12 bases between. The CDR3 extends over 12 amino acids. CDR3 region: CASSYSGAWQYF. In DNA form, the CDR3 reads TGTGCCAGCAGTTATTCAGGGGCTTGGCAGTACTTC.

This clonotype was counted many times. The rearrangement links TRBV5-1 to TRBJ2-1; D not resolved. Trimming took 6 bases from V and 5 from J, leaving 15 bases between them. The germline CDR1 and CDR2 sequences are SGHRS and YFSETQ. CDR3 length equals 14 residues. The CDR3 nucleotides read TGCGCCAGCACCCTTGGATTGCCCAACAATGAGCAGTTCTTC. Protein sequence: CASTLGLPNNEQFF. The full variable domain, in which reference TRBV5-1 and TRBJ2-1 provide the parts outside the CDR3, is KAGVTQTPRYLIKTRGQQVTLSCSPISGHRSVSWYQQTPGQGLQFLFEYFSETQRNKGNFPGRFSGRQFSNSRSEMNVSTLELGDSALYLCASTLGLPNNEQFFGPGTRLTVL.

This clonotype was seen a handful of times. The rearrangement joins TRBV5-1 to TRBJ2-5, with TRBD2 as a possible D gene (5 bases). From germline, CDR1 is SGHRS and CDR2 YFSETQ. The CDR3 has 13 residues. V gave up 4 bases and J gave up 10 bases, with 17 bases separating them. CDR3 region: CASSPGLVGDQYF. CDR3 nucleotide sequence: TGCGCCAGCAGCCCTGGACTTGTTGGGGACCAGTACTTC.

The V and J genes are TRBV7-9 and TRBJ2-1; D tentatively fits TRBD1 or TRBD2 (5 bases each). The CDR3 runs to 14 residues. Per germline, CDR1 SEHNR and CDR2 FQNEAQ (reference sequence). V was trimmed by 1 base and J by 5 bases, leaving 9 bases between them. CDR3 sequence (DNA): TGTGCCAGCAGCTTAGACGGGGCCCACAATGAGCAGTTCTTC. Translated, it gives CASSLDGAHNEQFF.

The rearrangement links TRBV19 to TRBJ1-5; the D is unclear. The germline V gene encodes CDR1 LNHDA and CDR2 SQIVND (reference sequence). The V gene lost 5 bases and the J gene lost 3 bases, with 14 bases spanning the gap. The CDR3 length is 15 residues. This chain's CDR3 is CASSLWTENNQPQHF. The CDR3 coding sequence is TGTGCCAGTAGTCTTTGGACGGAAAACAATCAGCCCCAGCATTTT.